This is a list of T cell receptor beta chains from one sample in a study of T cells in Graves' hyperthyroidism and ophthalmopathy. TCRdb analysed the multiplex PCR reads with MiXCR anew, one entry per CDR3 protein. The repertoire holds about 600,000 distinct CDR3 sequences, with approximately 15% as singletons. Sequencing used blood. The receptors derive from a woman between 18 and 29 years old with Graves' ophthalmopathy. The CDR3 runs from the conserved cysteine through the conserved F or W. A D gene is named only where the DNA matches it firmly. Clone size is shown for a subset of rows, as once, few, many or a class of expanded clone.

j_gene	abundance	v_gene	d_gene	CDR3nt	CDR3aa
TRBJ1-1	many	TRBV6-1	NA	TGTGCCAGCAGTTGGACAGATGCGAACACTGAAGCTTTCTTT	CASSWTDANTEAFF
TRBJ2-3	few	TRBV6-1	NA	TGTGCCAGCAGTGACAGGGCACCGATCACAGATACGCAGTATTTT	CASSDRAPITDTQYF
TRBJ1-2	many	TRBV30	NA	TGTGCCTGTAAGGCCTATGGCTACACCTTC	CACKAYGYTF
TRBJ1-1	many	TRBV3-1	TRBD1	TGTGCCAGCAGACGCGTGGCAGGGGGCACTGAAGCTTTCTTT	CASRRVAGGTEAFF
TRBJ2-3	few	TRBV9	NA	TGTGCCAGCAGCGTACAAGGGGGTTATGCAGATACGCAGTATTTT	CASSVQGGYADTQYF
TRBJ2-7	NA	TRBV7-2	NA	TGTGCCAGCAGCTTAGATATCGGGGAGGTTCAATCCTACGAGCAGTACTTC	CASSLDIGEVQSYEQYF
TRBJ1-1	few	TRBV30	NA	TGTGCCTGGACCAGGGGAGTGGGTGAAGCTTTCTTT	CAWTRGVGEAFF
TRBJ2-1	NA	TRBV6-1	NA	TGTGCCAGCAGTGAAGCCGGGCGGTGGTGGGCCTCCTACAATGAGCAGTTCTTC	CASSEAGRWWASYNEQFF
TRBJ1-5	many	TRBV9	TRBD1	TGTGCCAGCAGCGCGGGGACAGGGGGCAATCAGCCCCAGCATTTT	CASSAGTGGNQPQHF
TRBJ1-6	NA	TRBV4-1	NA	TGCGCCAGCAGCCAAGATAGTCCCCAGGGGAGCTCCTATAATTCACCCCTCCACTTT	CASSQDSPQGSSYNSPLHF
TRBJ1-4	NA	TRBV30	NA	TGTGCCTGGACAGTCGGGGGAACTAATGAAAAACTGTTTTTT	CAWTVGGTNEKLFF
TRBJ2-3	many	TRBV2	NA	TGTGCCAGCAGTGAAAAGGGCAGAAGCACAGATACGCAGTATTTT	CASSEKGRSTDTQYF
TRBJ1-2	many	TRBV20-1	TRBD1	TGCAGTGCTACACATACAGGGGAGAGGGGCTACACCTTC	CSATHTGERGYTF
TRBJ2-1	NA	TRBV29-1	TRBD2	TGCAGCGTTGATTGGCTTCGGACTAGCGCGTTCCCCATGTACAATGATCAGTTCTTC	CSVDWLRTSAFPMYNDQFF
TRBJ2-3	NA	TRBV6-2/TRBV6-3	TRBD2	TGTGCCAGCGGCCCGCTAGCGGAGTACACAGATACGCAGTATTTT	CASGPLAEYTDTQYF
TRBJ2-7	many	TRBV30	TRBD1	TGTGCCTGGGGGACAGGGAGCTCCTACGAGCAGTACTTC	CAWGTGSSYEQYF
TRBJ2-1	NA	TRBV6-1	TRBD2	TGTGCCAACAGACTAGCGGGAGTTTACAATGAGCAGTTCTTC	CANRLAGVYNEQFF
TRBJ2-1	many	TRBV7-6	TRBD2	TGTGCCAGCAGCTTTGGACTAGCGGACTCCTACAATGAGCAGTTCTTC	CASSFGLADSYNEQFF
TRBJ1-2	NA	TRBV12-3/TRBV12-4	NA	TGTGCCAGCAGTTTCTTGGTTAACTATGGCTACACCTTC	CASSFLVNYGYTF
TRBJ2-1	many	TRBV3-1	TRBD1	TGTGCCAGCAGCCAAGATCCAGGGGGCCGTAATGAGCAGTTCTTC	CASSQDPGGRNEQFF
TRBJ2-1	few	TRBV9	TRBD2	TGTGCCAGCAGCGGTAGCGGGAACCCATACAATGAGCAGTTCTTC	CASSGSGNPYNEQFF
TRBJ2-2	many	TRBV28	NA	TGTGCCAGCAGGCAAGGCCAACTAGTGATCGGGGAGCTGTTTTTT	CASRQGQLVIGELFF
TRBJ2-1	many	TRBV7-6	NA	TGTGCCAGCAGCGCCGACCCCCTGGCCCACAATGAGCAGTTCTTC	CASSADPLAHNEQFF